Here is one T cell receptor (beta chain) with its context. The antigen is unknown. These data are taken from a study of T cell responses to AZD1222 COVID-19 vaccine. Study-wide results and caveats: Only six people who got AZD1222 tested seropositive at baseline. Regions 160-218 and 743-854 dominated among vaccine-associated CD4 TCRs spanning spike. The study found Spike-specific TCR breadth and depth rose after two AZD1222 doses.

Germline lookup yields CDR1 MNHEY and CDR2 SVGAGI. Trimming left V 5 bases short and J 5 bases short, with 10 bases between. The CDR3 sequence is 13 residues long. This table comes from immunoSEQ multiplex PCR, and its TCRdb copy is limited to in-frame clones, with some not included. Of 150,000 or so clones detected, approximately 85% appear once; the ten largest clones hold less than 9.5%. The sequence was obtained from an adult in good health. Sequenced material: peripheral blood, taken on day 0 of AZD1222 vaccination. The chain carries TRBV6-5 and TRBJ2-1; the D gene is possibly TRBD2 (6 bases). The CDR3 here is CASSPGLNNEQFF. CDR3 DNA: TGTGCCAGCAGTCCGGGACTCAACAATGAGCAGTTCTTC.